This TCR beta chain was recovered during a study of shared clonotypes between healthy human individuals. The study's findings and limits: Rarefaction curves obtained for sorted subsets showed sequencing incomplete despite large depth.

The split of CD4+ cells yielded CD45RA+ naive and CD45RA-negative memory subsets. As to this clone: The antigen is not known.

Profiling relied on immunoSEQ multiplex PCR, and the TCRdb table lists in-frame clones only, not all of them. The top ten clones hold around 0.06% of a sample with roughly 650,000 clones, roughly 97% of them seen once. The germline V gene has CDR1 KGHSH and CDR2 LQKENI. CDR3 length equals 17 residues. The V gene lost 3 bases and the J gene lost 1 base, with 18 bases spanning the gap. The chain links TRBV18 to TRBJ1-1; no reliable D call. The clonotype was recovered from a woman aged 30 to 39 in good health. The sequencing input was naive CD4+ T cells sorted from blood. As for subset: CD45RA+ positively selected. CDR3 bases: TGTGCCAGCTCACCGTTCCTCCGTGGGGAAGGGAACACTGAAGCTTTCTTT. Its protein is CASSPFLRGEGNTEAFF.